This TCR beta chain derives from a study of cytomegalovirus exposure and HLA in healthy donors. Study background: Unique TCR beta sequences numbering about 100 million came from 150 million to 200 million T cells in an earlier analysis.

Turning to this clone: Its antigen is undetermined.

Study findings and constraints: Solely CMV serostatus was available to characterize immune exposure. Presence/absence analyses rested on an assumption that sequencing depth was roughly uniform across donors.

The germline V and J ends were trimmed by 4 bases and 8 bases, with 6 bases remaining between them. CDR3 length: 11 amino acids. Germline CDR1 reads MGHDK; CDR2 reads SYGVNS. Primers included in the PCR were 60 Vbeta and 13 Jbeta primers. The assay was immunoSEQ multiplex PCR, and TCRdb's table has in-frame clones only and misses some. Of roughly 180,000 clones listed, 80% to 90% were seen once; the top ten hold roughly 5%. Sequencing input: PBMCs. V gene TRBV25-1 combines with J gene TRBJ2-1; D is perhaps TRBD2 (5 bases). This clonotype originated in a girl aged 5 to 17 in good health and CMV-seropositive. In DNA, the CDR3 is TGTGCCAGCAGTGTAGCGTATGAGCAGTTCTTC. This codes for CASSVAYEQFF.